These 2 T cell receptor beta chains share one sample of origin, sequenced in a study of cytomegalovirus exposure and HLA in healthy donors (dated 2017 in TCRdb). Library method: the immunoSEQ multiplex PCR assay. For the multiplex PCR, a mixture combining 60 forward primers for TCR Vbeta segments and 13 reverse primers for TCR Jbeta segments was used. What TCRdb holds here is the immuneACCESS table cut down to in-frame rearrangements. Part of the clones is not present; checked against another copy, under half of the missing clones reflect an unresolved V gene, and the others are unexplained. Counted in this sample were 90,000 to 140,000 clones; 70% to 80% of them appeared once. The top ten clonotypes cover about 2.2% of the sample. Sequences were obtained from PBMCs. These TCRs come from a young man in good health and CMV-seronegative.

This clone was observed a single time. It is likely a read error, because the conserved phenylalanine at the end of the CDR3 is missing. Because the CDR3's place on the DNA is in doubt, the DNA is left out and the CDR3 is given as listed by TCRdb. This chain connects TRBV9 to TRBJ1-2; the listed D gene, TRBD1, was not tested against the DNA. Ends included, the CDR3 has 13 residues. Germline values: CDR1 SGDLS, CDR2 YYNGEE. This CDR3 is CASSVRGQGVDSL.

The chain combines TRBV4-1 with TRBJ1-3, with D maybe TRBD1 (5 bases). The V gene lost 4 bases and the J gene lost 0 bases, with 7 bases spanning the gap. This CDR3 comprises 14 residues. The V gene's germline CDR1 is MGHRA and CDR2 YSYEKL. The CDR3 protein is CASSLGGSGNTIYF. The DNA for the CDR3 is TGCGCCAGCAGCCTGGGGGGCTCTGGAAACACCATATATTTT.